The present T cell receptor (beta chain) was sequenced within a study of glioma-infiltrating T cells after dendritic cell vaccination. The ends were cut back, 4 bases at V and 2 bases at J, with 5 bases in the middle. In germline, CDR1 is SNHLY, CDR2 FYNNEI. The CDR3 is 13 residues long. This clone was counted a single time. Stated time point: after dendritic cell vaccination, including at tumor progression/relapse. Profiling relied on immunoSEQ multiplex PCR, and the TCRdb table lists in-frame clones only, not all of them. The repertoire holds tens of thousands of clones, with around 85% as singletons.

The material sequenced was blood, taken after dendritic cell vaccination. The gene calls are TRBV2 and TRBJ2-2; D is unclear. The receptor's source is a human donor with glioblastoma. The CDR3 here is CASSVTNTGELFF. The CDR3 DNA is TGTGCCAGCAGTGTCACAAACACCGGGGAGCTGTTTTTT.